The 10 T cell receptor beta chains in this list originate from one sample, sequenced in a study of shared clonotypes between healthy human individuals. TCRdb's table, derived via immunoSEQ multiplex PCR, lists solely in-frame clones and lacks some. The sample yields approximately 1,500,000 clones, about 96% seen once. Sequencing was performed on naive CD4+ T cells sorted from blood. As for subset: CD45RA+ positively selected. Receptor source: a man younger than 45 in good health.

Only one count was recorded for this clone. The V call is TRBV15, the J call TRBJ2-3; no clear D. CDR1 is LNHNV, CDR2 YYDKDF, per germline (reference sequence). The CDR3 covers 13 residues. Trimming stripped 5 bases from V and 6 bases from J, with 12 bases between. The CDR3: CATSETPPDTQYF. The DNA of the CDR3 is TGTGCCACCAGCGAGACACCACCGGATACGCAGTATTTT.

The chain links TRBV6-5 to TRBJ2-1; D is uncertain. The V gene lost 2 bases and the J gene lost 0 bases, with 8 bases spanning the gap. This CDR3 contains 15 residues. Germline CDR1 MNHEY, CDR2 SVGAGI. CDR3 nucleotides: TGTGCCAGCAGTTACGCGCCATACTCCTACAATGAGCAGTTCTTC. Residues: CASSYAPYSYNEQFF.

The chain combines TRBV2 with TRBJ2-7; D is possibly TRBD1 (5 bases). This CDR3 is 12 amino acids long. CDR1 SNHLY and CDR2 FYNNEI come from the germline V gene. V was shortened by 5 bases and J by 3 bases, with 8 bases between the two germline ends. This CDR3 reads CASSWGIYEQYF. DNA for the CDR3: TGTGCCAGCAGTTGGGGCATCTACGAGCAGTACTTC.

The chain links TRBV2 to TRBJ1-3; D might be TRBD1 (5 bases). CDR1 is SNHLY, CDR2 FYNNEI, per germline. The CDR3 is 12 residues long. V was shortened by 6 bases and J by 8 bases, with 11 bases between the two germline ends. The CDR3 DNA sequence: TGTGCCAGCAGAAAGGACACCTACACCATATATTTT. It is translated as CASRKDTYTIYF.

CDR3 in amino acids: CASSQAGGPHEQYF. Written as DNA, the CDR3 is TGTGCCAGCAGCCAAGCGGGAGGGCCTCACGAGCAGTACTTC. The rearrangement joins TRBV5-4 to TRBJ2-7; 10 nucleotides line up with TRBD2. J gave up 5 bases and V 4 bases, and 6 bases lay outside the gene matches. Per germline, CDR1 SGHNT and CDR2 YYREEE (reference sequence). The CDR3 consists of 14 residues.

This rearrangement joins TRBV29-1 to TRBJ2-1; maybe TRBD2 (6 bases). The CDR3 spans 13 residues. Germline CDR1 and CDR2: SQVTM and ANQGSEA. V lost 4 bases and J 8 bases, leaving 15 bases between the germline ends. In DNA, the CDR3 is TGCAGCGTTGGTTCGGGAGCGAGGGATGAGCAGTTCTTC. This codes for CSVGSGARDEQFF.

This clone occurred a few times. The genes are TRBV14 and TRBJ2-5, with a tentative D call TRBD2 (6 bases). Germline V gene sequence: CDR1 SGHDN, CDR2 FVKESK. The V gene lost 4 bases and the J gene lost 7 bases, with 16 bases spanning the gap. This CDR3 has 14 amino acids. The CDR3 reads CASSPRDRRVTQYF. CDR3 sequence (DNA): TGTGCCAGCAGCCCGCGGGACCGCCGGGTGACCCAGTACTTC.

The chain uses TRBV5-5 and TRBJ2-7; 12 nucleotides agree with TRBD1. The CDR3 runs 16 residues. V lost 4 bases to trimming and J lost 6 bases; unmatched junction nucleotides: 11. CDR1 and CDR2 (germline): SGHKS, YYEKEE (reference sequence). CDR3 sequence reads: CASSPRGGQGAGEQYF. CDR3 DNA sequence: TGTGCCAGCAGCCCCCGGGGGGGACAGGGGGCGGGCGAGCAGTACTTC.

As DNA, the CDR3 is TGTGCCAGCAGCTTTGGCGGGGGAAGTGATGAAAAACTGTTTTTT. It specifies CASSFGGGSDEKLFF. The chain links TRBV7-9 to TRBJ1-4; D is perhaps TRBD1 (5 bases). This CDR3 is built from 15 residues. Trimming left V 3 bases short and J 6 bases short, with 14 bases between. CDR1 and CDR2 from the germline V gene are SEHNR and FQNEAQ (reference sequence).

The V and J genes are TRBV29-1 and TRBJ2-7; a possible D gene is TRBD2 (6 bases). Trimming took 1 base from V and 4 from J, leaving 8 bases between them. Germline loops: CDR1 SQVTM, CDR2 ANQGSEA. The length of the CDR3 is 12 residues. CDR3 nucleotides: TGCAGCGTTGAAGCGGGAGTATACGAGCAGTACTTC. It encodes CSVEAGVYEQYF.